The T cell receptor beta chain under discussion was sequenced for a study of blood T cell repertoires in COVID-19 (dated by TCRdb to the early 2020s). Turning to the overall study: The collaborator samples originated in the United States, Italy and Spain and spanned the acute and convalescent phases of COVID-19. The prospective study material was composed of cDNA or gDNA derived from T cells, B-cell-depleted T cells, or PBMCs. Subjects who had been exposed to COVID-19, were actively infected with it, or had recovered from it provided the deeply sampled blood TCRbeta repertoires that made up the dataset. The repertoires were released in a freely available public database meant as a resource for research on the immune response to SARS-CoV-2. The samples were drawn from two sources: the first 160 participants of the ongoing ImmuneRACE study, and 1,254 subjects contributed by 6 global collaborators. A de-identified subject ID, COVID-19 status, age in years and sex were almost always included in the sample metadata. HLA class I and class II types, where available, came from metadata supplied by the sample provider rather than from assay-based typing. Points the paper makes about the study in general: Clinical and demographic metadata were provided uncurated, with the amount varying by source and participant.

Collaborating institutions collected whole blood in K2EDTA tubes following their own protocols. For TCRbeta analysis, collaborators shipped samples as frozen whole blood, isolated PBMCs, or DNA extracted from either of those sample types. The immunoSEQ Assay, a bias-controlled multiplex PCR, was used to amplify TCRbeta CDR3 regions from genomic DNA. For the original study's pipeline: Within the assay, amplification of reference gene primers was used to estimate how many nucleated cells each sample contained. To quantify the absolute abundance of each unique TCRbeta CDR3 rearrangement, sequence reads were collapsed and filtered. For each sample, productive Simpson clonality was calculated as the square root of Simpson's diversity index across productive rearrangements. TCRdb's version of the immuneACCESS table is confined to in-frame rearrangements and falls short of the full clone set. An unresolved V gene accounts for under half of the shortfall where checked; the remainder is of unknown origin. That table furnishes V, J and clone size, whereas the DNA furnished D and trimming. The sample table records approximately 180,000 clones; around 85% of these occur just once. 9.8% of the sample rests with the top ten.

About this clone: Its antigen is unknown. No clone much larger than this one lies a single base away; base qualities are absent.

The material sequenced was peripheral blood. This TCR derives from a woman at least 80 years old with acute or convalescent COVID-19.

The nucleotides read TGTGCCAGCAGTCGCGACACCCCCTACGAGCAGTACTTC. Translated, this gives CASSRDTPYEQYF. The V gene is TRBV2 and the J gene is TRBJ2-7; the D gene cannot be named for sure. Counted from cysteine to phenylalanine, this CDR3 has 13 amino acids. Just CDR3 DNA is preserved here, 39 bases in frame from base 1. From the germline V gene, CDR1 is SNHLY and CDR2 is FYNNEI. Between the V and J ends, shortened by 5 bases and 2 bases respectively, the junction contains 10 bases.